This entry describes one TCR beta chain. The authors' processing: Estimated nucleated cell counts came from reference gene primer amplification. Repertoires were generated with immunoSEQ multiplex PCR, while TCRdb's copy carries only in-frame clones and drops some. V, J and clone size are taken as reported in that table, and D and trimming were inferred from the DNA itself. The sample shows some 670,000 clones, 75% to 90% of them seen only once. The CDR3 is made up of 18 amino acids. Germline V lookup: CDR1 SGDLS, CDR2 YYNGEE. V lost 2 bases, J lost 3 bases, and 16 bases stayed unmatched. This sample is part of a study of blood T cell repertoires in COVID-19. The wider study: Spain, Italy and the United States supplied samples that represented acute and convalescent COVID-19. T cells, B-cell-depleted T cells, or PBMCs supplied cDNA or gDNA.

This clonotype was obtained from a woman younger than 35 with acute or convalescent COVID-19. V is TRBV9 and J is TRBJ2-7, with 8 bases aligning to TRBD1. The sequenced sample consisted of peripheral blood. CDR3 coding DNA: TGTGCCAGCAGCGTTAGACACCCTACCCAGGGGGCTCTCTACGAGCAGTACTTC. It is translated as CASSVRHPTQGALYEQYF.